This T cell receptor (beta chain) was documented in a study of CD4 T cells in relation to SARS-CoV-2 and coronaviruses. Points from the study as a whole: Each donor contributed either pre-pandemic or post-infection samples, not both.

Generated by immunoSEQ multiplex PCR, the TCRdb table keeps only in-frame clones and is missing some. Among around 23,000 clones listed, more than 75% were seen once. About this clone itself: The target antigen is unknown.

Before the COVID-19 pandemic, during about 2010-2018, CD4+ T cells were taken from unexposed donors. CD4+ T cells were isolated from the cells after around 11 days of culture. This TCR was recovered from a human donor in good health. Material for sequencing was CD4+ T cells from PBMCs, cultured in vitro.

The CDR3 DNA follows: TGTGCCAGCAGTTCCACAGGGGGGAAGAATCAGCCCCAGCATTTT. Translation gives CASSSTGGKNQPQHF. The genes are TRBV6-2 or TRBV6-3 and TRBJ1-5; 8 bases line up with TRBD1. The CDR3 totals 15 residues. The germline CDR1 and CDR2 sequences are MNHEY and SVGEGT. Unmatched junction bases numbered 6, after V lost 4 bases and J lost 4 bases.